The 32 T cell receptor beta chains below all came from one sample that was sequenced in a study of T cell responses to AZD1222 COVID-19 vaccine. The repertoire was sequenced with immunoSEQ multiplex PCR; TCRdb's copy has only in-frame clones and lacks some. The repertoire holds about 130,000 clones, with over 75% as singletons. The sample was peripheral blood, taken on day 0 of AZD1222 vaccination. The source of these receptors is an adult in good health.

The V gene is TRBV9, the J gene TRBJ1-4; D ambiguous. The ends were cut back, 0 bases at V and 0 bases at J, with 9 bases in the middle. Per germline, CDR1 SGDLS and CDR2 YYNGEE. CDR3 length equals 16 residues. CDR3 in DNA: TGTGCCAGCAGCGTAGGATCAGACCCAACTAATGAAAAACTGTTTTTT. This codes for CASSVGSDPTNEKLFF.

The chain recombines TRBV2 with TRBJ2-7; D not certain. Germline-derived CDR1 and CDR2 are SNHLY and FYNNEI. This CDR3 is built from 14 residues. The V gene lost 7 bases and the J gene lost 2 bases, with 15 bases spanning the gap. DNA for the CDR3: TGTGCCAGCAATAACGCGATCAGACCCTACGAGCAGTACTTC. This translates into CASNNAIRPYEQYF. The complete variable domain, with remaining parts taken from reference TRBV2 and TRBJ2-7, reads EPEVTQTPSHQVTQMGQEVILRCVPISNHLYFYWYRQILGQKVEFLVSFYNNEISEKSEIFDDQFSVERPDGSNFTLKIRSTKLEDSAMYFCASNNAIRPYEQYFGPGTRLTVT.

This clone has a handful of counts. The chain carries TRBV7-9 and TRBJ2-1; 8 nucleotides match TRBD1. The CDR3 covers 13 residues. The germline V gene has CDR1 SEHNR and CDR2 FQNEAQ (reference sequence). Germline trimming cut 5 bases from V and 8 bases from J; bases unmatched to any gene: 5. The CDR3 DNA sequence: TGTGCCAGCAGCGGACAGGGTGAAGATGAGCAGTTCTTC. Its protein product is CASSGQGEDEQFF.

V usage is TRBV27 and J usage is TRBJ1-5; 7 positions match TRBD1. Trimming cost V 2 bases and J 5 bases; bases outside gene matches: 6. The germline CDR1 and CDR2 sequences are MNHEY and SMNVEV (reference sequence). There are 15 residues in the CDR3. CDR3 sequence reads: CASSLVTGVDQPQHF. Here the CDR3 DNA reads TGTGCCAGCAGTTTAGTCACAGGGGTTGATCAGCCCCAGCATTTT.

The gene calls are TRBV11-2 and TRBJ2-5; 11 positions match TRBD1. The J segment lost 3 bases and the V segment lost 5 bases, leaving 2 bases of the junction unmatched. This CDR3 is built from 14 residues. The germline CDR1 and CDR2 sequences are SGHAT and FQNNGV. The CDR3 loop is CASSQGQGEETQYF. The DNA of the CDR3 is TGTGCCAGCAGCCAGGGACAGGGGGAAGAGACCCAGTACTTC.

The chain links TRBV4-1 to TRBJ1-3, with unresolved D. Germline CDR1 reads MGHRA; CDR2 reads YSYEKL. The CDR3 extends over 17 amino acids. Trimming left V 0 bases short and J 0 bases short, with 12 bases between. CDR3 nucleotide sequence: TGCGCCAGCAGCCAAGAGAGGACTGCCTTCTCTGGAAACACCATATATTTT. Protein sequence: CASSQERTAFSGNTIYF.

V and J are TRBV15 and TRBJ2-7; D might be TRBD1 (6 bases). The ends were cut back, 3 bases at V and 2 bases at J, with 14 bases in the middle. This CDR3 spans 15 amino acids. Germline CDR1 and CDR2: LNHNV and YYDKDF (reference sequence). The CDR3 DNA is TGTGCCACCAGCAGTCGACGGGACACCCCCTACGAGCAGTACTTC. Translation gives CATSSRRDTPYEQYF.

This chain connects TRBV4-1 to TRBJ2-3; 7 positions agree with TRBD2. Germline CDR1 is MGHRA and CDR2 is YSYEKL. J was trimmed by 5 bases and V by 0 bases; bases with no gene match: 11. The CDR3 sequence is 17 residues long. The CDR3 nucleotides are TGCGCCAGCAGCCAAGAAGGTCCTAGCGGTCCTCTAGATACGCAGTATTTT. It yields the protein CASSQEGPSGPLDTQYF.

V gene TRBV4-1 combines with J gene TRBJ2-7, with 8 bases aligning to TRBD1. The V and J ends lost 5 bases and 2 bases, in that order; junction bases with no gene match: 5. CDR1 and CDR2 from the germline V gene are MGHRA and YSYEKL. The CDR3 is 14 amino acids. The CDR3 protein is CASSLDRGPYEQYF. The CDR3 DNA sequence: TGCGCCAGCAGCTTAGACAGGGGCCCCTACGAGCAGTACTTC.

The rearrangement uses TRBV5-1 and TRBJ1-1; TRBD1 is a possible D gene (5 bases). The CDR3 has 14 amino acids. From germline, CDR1 is SGHRS and CDR2 YFSETQ. Trimming shortened V by 1 base and J by 4 bases, and 11 bases separated the two germline ends. The CDR3 coding sequence is TGCGCCAGCAGCTTGACGGGGGACGCCACTGAAGCTTTCTTT. It codes for CASSLTGDATEAFF.

The genes are TRBV29-1 and TRBJ1-3; D call uncertain. Germline V gene sequence: CDR1 SQVTM, CDR2 ANQGSEA. V shed 7 bases and J shed 0 bases, with 7 bases lying between them. There are 12 residues in the CDR3. The CDR3 reads CSAQFSGNTIYF. The CDR3 DNA reads TGCAGCGCACAGTTCTCTGGAAACACCATATATTTT.

The chain links TRBV18 to TRBJ1-2, with D perhaps TRBD1 (5 bases). The ends were cut back, 3 bases at V and 2 bases at J, with 16 bases in the middle. Germline CDR1 KGHSH, CDR2 LQKENI. The CDR3 sequence is 16 residues long. This CDR3 is CASSPTDDGGNYGYTF. In nucleotides, the CDR3 is TGTGCCAGCTCACCGACCGATGACGGGGGGAACTATGGCTACACCTTC. Complete variable domain (other parts from reference TRBV18 and TRBJ1-2): NAGVMQNPRHLVRRRGQEARLRCSPMKGHSHVYWYRQLPEEGLKFMVYLQKENIIDESGMPKERFSAEFPKEGPSILRIQQVVRGDSAAYFCASSPTDDGGNYGYTFGSGTRLTVV.

The chain employs TRBV6-5 and TRBJ1-3, with a tentative D call TRBD1 (5 bases). The CDR3 sequence is 14 residues long. Germline CDR1 and CDR2: MNHEY and SVGAGI. Between the trimmed V and J ends, which lost 0 bases and 3 bases, there was a span of 6 bases. DNA for the CDR3: TGTGCCAGCAGTTACTCAAGGGGTGGAAACACCATATATTTT. Amino acid sequence: CASSYSRGGNTIYF.

The CDR3 is CATSVPGTEPYGYTF. CDR3 nucleotides: TGTGCCACCAGTGTTCCCGGGACAGAACCCTATGGCTACACCTTC. The V gene is TRBV24-1, the J gene TRBJ1-2; 7 nucleotides match TRBD1. CDR1 is KGHDR, CDR2 SFDVKD, per germline. This CDR3 has 15 residues. Germline trimming cut 5 bases from V and 4 bases from J; bases unmatched to any gene: 9.

As DNA, the CDR3 is TGTGCCAGCAGCGTAGCTATGGAAGACAGGGTTTCCTACAATGAGCAGTTCTTC. It yields the protein CASSVAMEDRVSYNEQFF. The chain carries TRBV9 and TRBJ2-1; 7 bases align to TRBD1. Trimming took 0 bases from V and 1 from J; bases not matched to a gene: 10. The germline V gene encodes CDR1 SGDLS and CDR2 YYNGEE. This CDR3 contains 18 residues. Drawing the rest from reference TRBV9 and TRBJ2-1, the complete variable domain is DSGVTQTPKHLITATGQRVTLRCSPRSGDLSVYWYQQSLDQGLQFLIQYYNGEERAKGNILERFSAQQFPDLHSELNLSSLELGDSALYFCASSVAMEDRVSYNEQFFGPGTRLTVL.

This chain uses TRBV4-2 with TRBJ2-3, with D possibly being TRBD1 or TRBD2 (5 bases each). Looked up from germline, CDR1 is LGHNA and CDR2 is YNFKEQ. The CDR3 contains 14 residues. Trimming stripped 5 bases from V and 4 bases from J, with 13 bases between. In nucleotides, the CDR3 is TGTGCCAGCAGCGGGGTGGGGGTACCAGATACGCAGTATTTT. Protein sequence: CASSGVGVPDTQYF.

The chain employs TRBV24-1 and TRBJ2-1, with 12 nucleotides matching TRBD2. Unmatched junction bases numbered 6, after V lost 4 bases and J lost 6 bases. This CDR3 has 16 amino acids. The germline V gene encodes CDR1 KGHDR and CDR2 SFDVKD. In nucleotides, the CDR3 is TGTGCCACCAGTGACACCGGGACTAGCGGGTTCAATGAGCAGTTCTTC. Its translation is CATSDTGTSGFNEQFF.

The chain employs TRBV4-3 and TRBJ1-2; D not certain. Germline CDR1 is LGHNA and CDR2 is YSLEER. The CDR3 loop spans 15 amino acids. V was pared by 4 bases and J by 3 bases, with 15 bases between. CDR3 DNA: TGCGCCAGCAGCCCTTCGTTCCAGGCCGACTATGGCTACACCTTC. It specifies CASSPSFQADYGYTF.

The rearrangement uses TRBV6-5 and TRBJ2-5; D may be TRBD2 (5 bases). V lost 8 bases to trimming and J lost 7 bases, with 17 bases between them. CDR1 is MNHEY and CDR2 is SVGAGI in the germline V gene. The CDR3 is 13 amino acids. The CDR3 reads CASGTGLLRTQYF. The CDR3 DNA is TGTGCCAGCGGAACGGGGTTACTACGGACCCAGTACTTC.

This clone was observed once. The J gene is TRBJ1-4, the V gene TRBV6-5, with a tentative D call TRBD1 (5 bases). The CDR3 consists of 14 residues. The germline V and J ends were trimmed by 6 bases and 3 bases, with 11 bases remaining between them. The germline gives CDR1 MNHEY, CDR2 SVGAGI. The chain's CDR3 is CASRIGAANEKLFF. The CDR3 nucleotides read TGTGCCAGCAGAATAGGGGCGGCTAATGAAAAACTGTTTTTT.

CDR3 amino acids: CASSLGDRDFGEAFF. CDR3 coding DNA: TGTGCCAGCAGCTTAGGAGACAGGGATTTTGGTGAAGCTTTCTTT. V gene TRBV7-2 combines with J gene TRBJ1-1; 7 nucleotides agree with TRBD1. CDR3 length: 15 residues. From germline, CDR1 is SGHTA and CDR2 FQGNSA. With V trimmed by 1 base and J by 7 bases, 9 bases remained unmatched. The whole variable domain, filled in from reference TRBV7-2 and TRBJ1-1, reads GAGVSQSPSNKVTEKGKDVELRCDPISGHTALYWYRQSLGQGLEFLIYFQGNSAPDKSGLPSDRFSAERTGGSVSTLTIQRTQQEDSAVYLCASSLGDRDFGEAFFGQGTRLTVV.

The chain recombines TRBV5-7 with TRBJ1-6; 8 positions agree with TRBD1. TRBV5-7 is an open reading frame whose function is uncertain. Trimming at V came to 2 bases and at J to 8 bases, leaving 12 bases not matched to a gene. This CDR3 comprises 17 residues. CDR3 in DNA: TGTGCCAGCAGCTTCGGACAGGGTACGGGTAGAGATTCACCCCTCCACTTT. Translation gives CASSFGQGTGRDSPLHF.

The chain links TRBV5-1 to TRBJ2-1; D gene uncertain. Trimming removed 8 bases at V and 12 bases at J, with 15 bases between. In germline, CDR1 is SGHRS, CDR2 YFSETQ. CDR3 length: 11 residues. CDR3 nucleotide sequence: TGCGCCAGTACGGCTGGCGAGAGGCAGTTCTTC. This gives the protein CASTAGERQFF.

The chain joins TRBV27 to TRBJ2-1; D may correspond to TRBD1 or TRBD2 (5 bases each). The CDR3 contains 12 residues. Germline CDR1 MNHEY, CDR2 SMNVEV (reference sequence). V was clipped by 6 bases and J by 15 bases, with 18 bases between them. In DNA, the CDR3 is TGTGCCAGCAGCCTTGACGGTTCGGGGCCGTTCTTC. Amino acid sequence: CASSLDGSGPFF.

The V gene is TRBV28, the J gene TRBJ1-5; no clear D. Trimming removed 3 bases at V and 5 bases at J, with 8 bases between. CDR3 length equals 13 residues. Germline V CDR1 and CDR2: MDHEN, SYDVKM. The CDR3 bases are TGTGCCAGCAGTTTTAGAGGGTATCAGCCCCAGCATTTT. Amino acid sequence: CASSFRGYQPQHF.

This chain uses TRBV14 with TRBJ1-3; the D is unclear. The germline V gene has CDR1 SGHDN and CDR2 FVKESK. Trimming took 2 bases from V and 4 from J, leaving 9 bases between them. The CDR3 extends over 14 amino acids. The CDR3, as DNA: TGTGCCAGCAGCCAAACCTACAGCGGAAACACCATATATTTT. It specifies CASSQTYSGNTIYF.

The chain joins TRBV3-1 (or the pseudogene TRBV3-2) to TRBJ2-2, with 10 bases matching TRBD1. The CDR3 has 15 amino acids. V trimming: 8 bases; J trimming: 6 bases; junction bases outside the gene matches: 9. Germline CDR1 is LGHDT and CDR2 is YNNKEL (reference sequence). CDR3 amino acids: CASSRTGGLAGELFF. CDR3 nucleotides: TGTGCCAGCTCCCGGACAGGGGGTCTCGCCGGGGAGCTGTTTTTT.

The chain combines TRBV11-2 with TRBJ1-2, with TRBD1 matching over 8 bases. J was trimmed by 1 base and V by 5 bases; bases with no gene match: 9. CDR3 length equals 16 residues. Germline assignment: CDR1 SGHAT and CDR2 FQNNGV. CDR3 DNA sequence: TGTGCCAGCAGCGGCAACCGGGACAGGATTAACTATGGCTACACCTTC. Protein: CASSGNRDRINYGYTF.

The V and J genes are TRBV2 and TRBJ1-5; a possible D gene is TRBD1 (5 bases). In germline, CDR1 is SNHLY, CDR2 FYNNEI. The CDR3 has 14 amino acids. The germline V and J ends were trimmed by 1 base and 6 bases, with 10 bases remaining between them. The CDR3 loop reads CASSEEAGPQPQHF. CDR3 nucleotide sequence: TGTGCCAGCAGTGAAGAGGCAGGGCCTCAGCCCCAGCATTTT.

The chain uses TRBV14 and TRBJ2-7; D remains ambiguous. Trimming removed 2 bases at V and 4 bases at J, with 3 bases between. Germline CDR1 and CDR2: SGHDN and FVKESK. The CDR3 is made up of 11 amino acids. As DNA, the CDR3 is TGTGCCAGCAGCCAACTTTACGAGCAGTACTTC. It translates to CASSQLYEQYF.

This chain connects TRBV6-5 to TRBJ1-1, with 9 bases aligning to TRBD1. Germline trimming cut 7 bases from V and 4 bases from J; bases unmatched to any gene: 10. Germline V gene lookup returns CDR1 MNHEY and CDR2 SVGAGI. The CDR3 spans 15 residues. In nucleotides, the CDR3 is TGTGCCAGCACACGGGACAGGGTTAGAATCACTGAAGCTTTCTTT. Amino acids: CASTRDRVRITEAFF.

The table lists this clone with a count of one. This rearrangement joins TRBV7-2 to TRBJ2-7; D gene unclear. The CDR3 runs 13 residues. V shed 4 bases and J shed 3 bases, with 10 bases lying between them. CDR1 is SGHTA, CDR2 FQGNSA, per germline. This CDR3 is CASSSPVGYEQYF. The CDR3 DNA reads TGTGCCAGCAGCTCACCAGTTGGCTACGAGCAGTACTTC.